This T cell receptor beta chain was obtained from a study of blood T cell repertoires in COVID-19. Study background: The United States, Italy and Spain supplied acute and convalescent COVID-19 samples. PBMCs, B-cell-depleted T cells, or T cells provided the cDNA or gDNA that made up the material.

Per the study methods: Amplified reference gene primers provided the basis for estimating nucleated cell counts. The repertoire was sequenced with immunoSEQ multiplex PCR; TCRdb's copy has only in-frame clones and lacks some. V and J calls and clone size are those listed in that table; D and trimming were worked out from the DNA. The top ten clones hold about 1.8% of a sample with some 100,000 clones, 85% of them seen once. The CDR3 is 15 residues long. Trimming cost V 2 bases and J 0 bases, with 11 bases left between them. Looked up from germline, CDR1 is MDHEN and CDR2 is SYDVKM. This TCR was sampled from a woman aged 70-85 years with active or convalescent COVID-19. Sample: peripheral blood. The chain uses TRBV28 and TRBJ2-7, with D maybe TRBD2 (5 bases). The CDR3 spells CASSLKGSPSYEQYF. CDR3 coding DNA: TGTGCCAGCAGTTTAAAAGGGAGTCCCTCCTACGAGCAGTACTTC.